This note documents a single TCR beta chain sequence. Only in-frame clones appear in the TCRdb table, and some are missing; sequencing was by immunoSEQ multiplex PCR. Among 18,000 or so clones listed, more than 65% were seen once. The sample originates from a study of OX40 agonist ivuxolimab in advanced cancers. About the study: Ivuxolimab is an agonistic anti-OX40 (CD134) antibody, and patients were treated with it.

This CDR3 region has 13 residues. The V end was cut by 5 bases, the J end by 8 bases, with 16 bases between. In germline, CDR1 is GTSNPN, CDR2 SVGIG (reference sequence). This receptor was obtained from an adult with an advanced solid tumor such as melanoma, head and neck, liver or kidney cancer. The rearrangement joins TRBV30 to TRBJ2-1; D uncertain. The sample consisted of CD4+ or CD8+ T cells sorted from blood, taken in a trial of the OX40 agonist ivuxolimab. CDR3 residues: CAWGKTATYEQFF. DNA of the CDR3: TGTGCCTGGGGGAAGACCGCCACCTATGAGCAGTTCTTC. The full variable domain, completed using reference TRBV30 and TRBJ2-1, is SQTIHQWPATLVQPVGSPLSLECTVEGTSNPNLYWYRQAAGRGLQLLFYSVGIGQISSEVPQNLSASRPQDRQFILSSKKLLLSDSGFYLCAWGKTATYEQFFGPGTRLTVL.